This T cell receptor (beta chain) comes out of a study of T cells in Graves' hyperthyroidism and ophthalmopathy. V shed 7 bases and J 3 bases; nucleotides not matched to a gene: 10. From germline, CDR1 is SGHAT and CDR2 FQNNGV. The CDR3 runs 15 residues. In its sample, this clonotype was seen many times. The investigators amplified TCR beta CDR3 regions from RNA transcripts. During a first-round RT-PCR of the TCR CDR3, the HTBI primer set was used. TCRdb analysed the multiplex PCR reads with MiXCR anew, one entry per CDR3 protein. This repertoire shows hundreds of thousands of distinct CDR3 sequences, approximately 18% found once; its top ten account for about 40%.

The clonotype was recovered from a man between 50 and 59 years old with Graves' ophthalmopathy. The V call is TRBV11-2, the J call TRBJ2-5; 8 nucleotides line up with TRBD2. Sequencing used blood. CDR3 sequence reads: CASTRSGRGEETQYF. The CDR3 bases are TGTGCCAGCACCCGAAGCGGGAGAGGGGAAGAGACCCAGTACTTC. The complete variable domain, with remaining parts taken from reference TRBV11-2 and TRBJ2-5, reads EAGVAQSPRYKIIEKRQSVAFWCNPISGHATLYWYQQILGQGPKLLIQFQNNGVVDDSQLPKDRFSAERLKGVDSTLKIQPAKLEDSAVYLCASTRSGRGEETQYFGPGTRLLVL.